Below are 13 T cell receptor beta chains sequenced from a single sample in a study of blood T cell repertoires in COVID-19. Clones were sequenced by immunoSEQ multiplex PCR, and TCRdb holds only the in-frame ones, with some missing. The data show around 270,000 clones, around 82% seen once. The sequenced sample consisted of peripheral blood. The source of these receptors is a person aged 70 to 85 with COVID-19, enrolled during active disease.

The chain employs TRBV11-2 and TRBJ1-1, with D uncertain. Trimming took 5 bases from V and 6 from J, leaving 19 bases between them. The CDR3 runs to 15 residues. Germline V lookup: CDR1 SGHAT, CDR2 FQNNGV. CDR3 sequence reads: CASSPQRVLVAEAFF. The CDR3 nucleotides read TGTGCCAGCAGCCCCCAGAGGGTATTAGTCGCTGAAGCTTTCTTT.

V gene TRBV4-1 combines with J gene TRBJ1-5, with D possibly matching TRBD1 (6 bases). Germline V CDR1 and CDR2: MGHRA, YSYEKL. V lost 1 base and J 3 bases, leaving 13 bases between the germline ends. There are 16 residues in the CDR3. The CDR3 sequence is CASSQVRSGVNQPQHF. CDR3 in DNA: TGCGCCAGCAGCCAAGTACGGTCAGGGGTCAATCAGCCCCAGCATTTT.

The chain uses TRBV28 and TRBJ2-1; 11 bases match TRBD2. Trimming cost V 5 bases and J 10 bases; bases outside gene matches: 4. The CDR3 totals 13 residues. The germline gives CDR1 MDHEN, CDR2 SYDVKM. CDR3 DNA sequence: TGTGCCAGCAGTCGTAGCGGGAGGGGGGAGCAGTTCTTC. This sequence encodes CASSRSGRGEQFF.

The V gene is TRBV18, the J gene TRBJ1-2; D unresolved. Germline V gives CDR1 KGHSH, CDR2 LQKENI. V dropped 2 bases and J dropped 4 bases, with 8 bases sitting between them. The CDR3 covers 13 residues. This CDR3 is CASSPGQTYGYTF. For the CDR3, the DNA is TGTGCCAGCTCACCAGGGCAGACCTATGGCTACACCTTC. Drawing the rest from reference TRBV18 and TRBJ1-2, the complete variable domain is NAGVMQNPRHLVRRRGQEARLRCSPMKGHSHVYWYRQLPEEGLKFMVYLQKENIIDESGMPKERFSAEFPKEGPSILRIQQVVRGDSAAYFCASSPGQTYGYTFGSGTRLTVV.

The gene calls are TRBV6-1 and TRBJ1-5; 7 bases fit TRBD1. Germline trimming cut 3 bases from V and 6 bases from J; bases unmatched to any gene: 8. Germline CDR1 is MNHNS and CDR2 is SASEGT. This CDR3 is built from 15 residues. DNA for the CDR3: TGTGCCAGCAGTGAGAATCAGGGGGGATTTCAGCCCCAGCATTTT. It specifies CASSENQGGFQPQHF.

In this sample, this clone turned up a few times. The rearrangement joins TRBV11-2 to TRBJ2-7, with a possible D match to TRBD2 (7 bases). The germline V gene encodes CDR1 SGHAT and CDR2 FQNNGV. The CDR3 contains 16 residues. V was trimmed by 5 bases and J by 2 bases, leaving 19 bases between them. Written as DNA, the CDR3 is TGTGCCAGCAGCCCCGGTCGGCGGGGGCGAACCTACGAGCAGTACTTC. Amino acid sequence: CASSPGRRGRTYEQYF.

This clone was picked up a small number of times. In DNA, the CDR3 is TGCGCCAGCAGTCGAATCGGACTAGCGGCGAACACCGGGGAGCTGTTTTTT. Translating it yields CASSRIGLAANTGELFF. The chain recombines TRBV4-3 with TRBJ2-2, with 10 bases that match TRBD2. Looked up from germline, CDR1 is LGHNA and CDR2 is YSLEER. The CDR3 has 17 amino acids. J was trimmed by 0 bases and V by 6 bases; bases with no gene match: 7.

CDR3 amino acids: CASSGYSGGPGETQYF. CDR3 sequence (DNA): TGTGCCAGCAGTGGCTATAGCGGGGGGCCGGGAGAGACCCAGTACTTC. The chain links TRBV6-1 to TRBJ2-5, with 10 positions matching TRBD2. J gave up 4 bases and V 4 bases, and 9 bases lay outside the gene matches. There are 16 residues in the CDR3. Germline CDR1 reads MNHNS; CDR2 reads SASEGT.

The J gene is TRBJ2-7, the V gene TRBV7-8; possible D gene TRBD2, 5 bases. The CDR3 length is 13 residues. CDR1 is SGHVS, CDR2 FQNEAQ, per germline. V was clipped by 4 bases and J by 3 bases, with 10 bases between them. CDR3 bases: TGTGCCAGCAGCTACACCGGGAACTACGAGCAGTACTTC. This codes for CASSYTGNYEQYF.

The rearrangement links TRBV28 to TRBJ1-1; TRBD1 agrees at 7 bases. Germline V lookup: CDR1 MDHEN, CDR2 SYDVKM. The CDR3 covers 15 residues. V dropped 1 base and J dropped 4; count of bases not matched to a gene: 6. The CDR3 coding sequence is TGTGCCAGCAGTTTATTGACAGGGCGGGTCACTGAAGCTTTCTTT. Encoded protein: CASSLLTGRVTEAFF.

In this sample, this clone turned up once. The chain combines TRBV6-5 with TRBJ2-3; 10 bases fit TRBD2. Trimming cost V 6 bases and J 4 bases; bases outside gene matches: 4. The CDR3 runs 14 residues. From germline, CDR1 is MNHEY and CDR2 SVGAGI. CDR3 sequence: CASSPLAGADTQYF. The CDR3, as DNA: TGTGCCAGCAGCCCCCTAGCGGGAGCAGATACGCAGTATTTT.

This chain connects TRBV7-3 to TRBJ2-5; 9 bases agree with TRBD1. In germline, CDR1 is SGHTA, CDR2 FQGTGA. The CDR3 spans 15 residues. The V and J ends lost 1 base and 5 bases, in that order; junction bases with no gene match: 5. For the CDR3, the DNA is TGTGCCAGCAGCTTAAACGGACAGGGGATGGAGACCCAGTACTTC. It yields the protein CASSLNGQGMETQYF.

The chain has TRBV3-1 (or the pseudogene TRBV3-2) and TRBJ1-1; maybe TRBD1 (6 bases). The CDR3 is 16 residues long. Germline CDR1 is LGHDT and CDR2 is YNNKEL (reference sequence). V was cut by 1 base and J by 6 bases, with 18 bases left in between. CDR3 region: CASSQGYFQGRAEAFF. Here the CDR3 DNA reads TGTGCCAGCAGCCAAGGCTACTTCCAGGGGAGGGCTGAAGCTTTCTTT.